This T cell receptor beta chain was sequenced in a study of OX40 agonist ivuxolimab in advanced cancers. Study-level information: Ivuxolimab, an agonist antibody against OX40 (CD134), was given to patients.

Regarding this clone: Its cognate antigen is unknown.

Study findings and constraints: The 0.1-3.0 mg/kg partial responders had among the lowest clonal expansion.

Germline CDR1 and CDR2: KGHSH and LQKENI. With 4 bases clipped from V and 0 bases from J, the junction kept 7 bases outside the gene matches. The CDR3 is 18 amino acids. Libraries were prepared by immunoSEQ multiplex PCR; TCRdb keeps only in-frame clonotypes and omits some of them. Seen here are about 84,000 clones, around 90% observed once, and the top ten hold more than 0.15%. This receptor was identified in an adult with an advanced solid tumor such as melanoma, head and neck, liver or kidney cancer. Here the sequenced sample was CD4+ or CD8+ T cells sorted from blood, taken in a trial of the OX40 agonist ivuxolimab. The chain employs TRBV18 and TRBJ2-3; 13 nucleotides align to TRBD2. This CDR3 is CASSLRTSGRSSTDTQYF. The CDR3 DNA follows: TGTGCCAGCTCACTAAGGACTAGCGGGAGATCTAGCACAGATACGCAGTATTTT.